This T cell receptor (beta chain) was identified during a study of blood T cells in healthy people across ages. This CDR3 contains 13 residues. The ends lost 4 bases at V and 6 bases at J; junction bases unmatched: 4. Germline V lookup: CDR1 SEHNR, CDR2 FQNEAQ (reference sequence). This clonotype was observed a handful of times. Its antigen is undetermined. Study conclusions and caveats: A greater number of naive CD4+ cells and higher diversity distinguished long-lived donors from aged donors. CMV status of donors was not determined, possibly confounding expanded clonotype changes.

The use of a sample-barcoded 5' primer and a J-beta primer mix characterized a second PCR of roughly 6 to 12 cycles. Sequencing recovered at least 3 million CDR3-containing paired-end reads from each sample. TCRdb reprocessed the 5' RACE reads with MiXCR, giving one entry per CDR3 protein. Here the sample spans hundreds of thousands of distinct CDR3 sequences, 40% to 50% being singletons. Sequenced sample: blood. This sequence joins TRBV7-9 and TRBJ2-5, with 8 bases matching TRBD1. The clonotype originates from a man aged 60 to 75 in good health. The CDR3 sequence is CASSSGGAQTQYF. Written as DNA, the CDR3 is TGTGCCAGCAGCTCAGGGGGCGCCCAGACCCAGTACTTC.